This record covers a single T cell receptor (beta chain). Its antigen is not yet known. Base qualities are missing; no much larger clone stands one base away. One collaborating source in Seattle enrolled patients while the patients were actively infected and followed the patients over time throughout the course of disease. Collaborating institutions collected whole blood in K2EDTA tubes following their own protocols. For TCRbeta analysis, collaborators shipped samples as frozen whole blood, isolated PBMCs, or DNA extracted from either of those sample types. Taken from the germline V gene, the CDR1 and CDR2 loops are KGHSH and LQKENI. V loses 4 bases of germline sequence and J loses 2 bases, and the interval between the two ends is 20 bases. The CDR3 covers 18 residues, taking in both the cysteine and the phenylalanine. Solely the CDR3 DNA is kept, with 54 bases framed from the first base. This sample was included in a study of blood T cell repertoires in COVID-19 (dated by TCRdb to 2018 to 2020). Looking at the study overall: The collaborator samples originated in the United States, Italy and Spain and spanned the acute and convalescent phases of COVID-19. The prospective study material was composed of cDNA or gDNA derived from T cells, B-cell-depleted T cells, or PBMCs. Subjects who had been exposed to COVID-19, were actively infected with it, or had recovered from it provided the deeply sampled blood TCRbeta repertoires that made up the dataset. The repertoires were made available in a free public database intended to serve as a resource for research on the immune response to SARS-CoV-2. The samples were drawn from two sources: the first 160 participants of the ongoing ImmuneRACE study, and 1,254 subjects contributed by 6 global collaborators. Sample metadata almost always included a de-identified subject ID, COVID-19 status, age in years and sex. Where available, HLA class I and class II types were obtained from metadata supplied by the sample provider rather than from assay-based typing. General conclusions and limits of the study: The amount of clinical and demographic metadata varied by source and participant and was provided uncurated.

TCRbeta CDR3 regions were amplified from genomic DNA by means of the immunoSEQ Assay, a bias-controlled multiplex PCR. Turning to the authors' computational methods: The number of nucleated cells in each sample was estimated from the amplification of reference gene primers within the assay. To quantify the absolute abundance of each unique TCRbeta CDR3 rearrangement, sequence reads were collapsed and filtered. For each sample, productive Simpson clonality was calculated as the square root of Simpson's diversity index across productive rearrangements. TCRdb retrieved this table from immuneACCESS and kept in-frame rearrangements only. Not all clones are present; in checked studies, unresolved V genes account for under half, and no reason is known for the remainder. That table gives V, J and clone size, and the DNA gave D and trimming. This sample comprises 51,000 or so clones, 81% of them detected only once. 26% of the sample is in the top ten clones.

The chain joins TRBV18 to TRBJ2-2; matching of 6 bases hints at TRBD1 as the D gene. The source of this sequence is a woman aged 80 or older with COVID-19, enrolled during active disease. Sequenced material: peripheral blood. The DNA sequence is TGTGCCAGCTCACTTCAGGGGCCTCCCCTCCAAAACACCGGGGAGCTGTTTTTT. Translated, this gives CASSLQGPPLQNTGELFF.